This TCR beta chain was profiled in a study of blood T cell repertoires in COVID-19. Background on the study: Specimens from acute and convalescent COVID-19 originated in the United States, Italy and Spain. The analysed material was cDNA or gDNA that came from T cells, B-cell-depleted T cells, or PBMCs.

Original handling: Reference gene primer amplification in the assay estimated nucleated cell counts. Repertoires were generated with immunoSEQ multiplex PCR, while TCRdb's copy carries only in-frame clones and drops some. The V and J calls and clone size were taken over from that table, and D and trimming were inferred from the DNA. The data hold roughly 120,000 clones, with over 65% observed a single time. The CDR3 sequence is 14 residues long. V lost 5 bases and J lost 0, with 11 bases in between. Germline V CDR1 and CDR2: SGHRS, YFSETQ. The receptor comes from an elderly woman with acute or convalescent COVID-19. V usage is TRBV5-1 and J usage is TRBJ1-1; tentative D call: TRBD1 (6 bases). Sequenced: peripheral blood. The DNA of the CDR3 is TGCGCCAGCAGAGGGGGTCAGATGAACACTGAAGCTTTCTTT. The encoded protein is CASRGGQMNTEAFF.